These T cell receptor beta chains were read from a single sample in a study of T cell changes during pregnancy in multiple sclerosis. Some clones are missing from TCRdb's copy, which holds only in-frame ones; the method was immunoSEQ multiplex PCR. The sample includes about 41,000 clones, 85% to 95% of them seen just once. The starting material was CD8+ T cells from peripheral blood mononuclear cells, obtained in the third trimester of pregnancy. Receptors were obtained from a female donor with multiple sclerosis, enrolled in a pregnancy study. Both conserved end residues are part of each CDR3. The order of the fields is D gene, V gene, J gene, CDR3 protein, CDR3 DNA. The D gene is left open where the match is weak.

.,TRBV20-1,TRBJ2-7,CSASGGNEQYF,TGCAGTGCTAGCGGGGGTAACGAGCAGTACTTC
.,TRBV5-1,TRBJ2-1,CASSLSQHNEQFF,TGCGCCAGCAGCTTGTCACAGCACAATGAGCAGTTCTTC
.,TRBV28,TRBJ2-7,CASRPRTGEQYF,TGTGCCAGCAGACCGAGGACTGGCGAGCAGTACTTC
.,TRBV27,TRBJ2-5,CASSPQGSGYQETQYF,TGTGCCAGCAGTCCCCAGGGTAGCGGCTACCAAGAGACCCAGTACTTC
TRBD2,TRBV7-3,TRBJ2-3,CAISWREWSPSTDTQYF,TGTGCCATTTCCTGGCGGGAGTGGTCACCAAGCACAGATACGCAGTATTTT
TRBD1,TRBV15,TRBJ2-5,CATTKEDRLKETQYF,TGTGCCACCACGAAGGAGGACAGGTTGAAGGAGACCCAGTACTTC
TRBD1,TRBV7-6,TRBJ2-1,CASSVVKRGHYNEQFF,TGTGCCAGCAGCGTGGTTAAAAGGGGGCATTACAATGAGCAGTTCTTC
.,TRBV4-3,TRBJ2-7,CASSQDRGTYEQYF,TGCGCCAGCAGCCAAGACAGGGGAACCTACGAGCAGTACTTC
.,TRBV19,TRBJ1-4,CATGDYEKLFF,TGTGCTACGGGGGATTATGAAAAACTGTTTTTT
.,TRBV6-5,TRBJ2-5,CASRQPGGETQYF,TGTGCCAGCAGACAACCCGGCGGGGAGACCCAGTACTTC
.,TRBV5-1,TRBJ1-2,CASSFGRNYGYTF,TGCGCCAGCAGCTTTGGCAGGAACTATGGCTACACCTTC